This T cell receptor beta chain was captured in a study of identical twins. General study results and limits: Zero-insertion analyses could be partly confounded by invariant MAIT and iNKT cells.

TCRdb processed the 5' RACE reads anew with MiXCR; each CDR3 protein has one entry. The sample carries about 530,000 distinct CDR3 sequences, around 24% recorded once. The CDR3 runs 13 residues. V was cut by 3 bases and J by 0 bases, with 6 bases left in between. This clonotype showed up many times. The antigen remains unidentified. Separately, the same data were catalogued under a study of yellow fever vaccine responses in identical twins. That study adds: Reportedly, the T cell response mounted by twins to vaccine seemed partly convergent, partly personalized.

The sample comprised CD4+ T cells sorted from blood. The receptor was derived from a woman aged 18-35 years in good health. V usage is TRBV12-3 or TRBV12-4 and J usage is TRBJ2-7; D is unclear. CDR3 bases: TGTGCCAGCAGTTTGGGTGCCTCCTACGAGCAGTACTTC. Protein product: CASSLGASYEQYF.